These T cell receptor beta chains were read from a single sample in a study of Graves' ophthalmopathy and Graves' hyperthyroidism. From the multiplex PCR reads, TCRdb called clonotypes with MiXCR, one entry per CDR3 protein. The repertoire holds 740,000 or so distinct CDR3 sequences, with about 44% as singletons. Sequencing input: peripheral blood. The receptors were sampled from an adult man with Graves' ophthalmopathy. Both conserved end residues are part of each CDR3. The D gene is left open where the match is weak. Clone size is given for some rows only: seen once, a few or many times, or a class if the clone is expanded.

v_call	clone_size	j_call	d_call	cdr3_aa	cdr3_nt
TRBV20-1	-	TRBJ2-7	-	CSASVPPGGGSYEQYF	TGCAGTGCTAGTGTCCCCCCAGGGGGAGGGTCCTACGAGCAGTACTTC
TRBV24-1	many	TRBJ1-1	TRBD1	CATSDPSQGDTEAFF	TGTGCCACCAGTGATCCGAGCCAGGGGGACACTGAAGCTTTCTTT
TRBV12-3/TRBV12-4	few	TRBJ2-7	TRBD1	CASTVDRGLYEQYF	TGTGCCAGCACCGTGGACAGGGGGCTTTACGAGCAGTACTTC
TRBV15	-	TRBJ1-2	TRBD1	CATSSGGQGVAGYTF	TGTGCCACCAGCAGCGGGGGACAGGGCGTCGCTGGCTACACCTTC
TRBV5-1	-	TRBJ1-6	-	CASSSTGASPLHF	TGCGCCAGCAGCTCCACAGGTGCTTCACCCCTCCACTTT
TRBV7-9	few	TRBJ2-2	-	CASSLFSEELFF	TGTGCCAGCAGCTTATTCTCCGAGGAGCTGTTTTTT
TRBV20-1	-	TRBJ1-2	-	CSGARSYGYTF	TGCAGTGGAGCACGTTCCTATGGCTACACCTTC
TRBV20-1	-	TRBJ1-2	-	CSARDVSFYGYTF	TGCAGTGCCAGGGACGTATCCTTCTATGGCTACACCTTC
TRBV6-5	-	TRBJ1-5	-	CASSSYKNQPQHF	TGTGCCAGCAGTTCCTACAAGAATCAGCCCCAGCATTTT
TRBV6-2/TRBV6-3	-	TRBJ2-2	TRBD1	CASSSLGTGDTGELFF	TGTGCCAGCAGTTCACTCGGGACAGGAGACACCGGGGAGCTGTTTTTT
TRBV6-1	few	TRBJ1-1	TRBD1	CASSLIFWQGGNTEAFF	TGTGCCAGCAGCCTCATCTTTTGGCAGGGGGGGAACACTGAAGCTTTCTTT
TRBV7-3	-	TRBJ2-1	-	CASSELTAEQFF	TGTGCCAGCAGTGAGCTGACGGCCGAGCAGTTCTTC
TRBV29-1	many	TRBJ1-5	-	CSVIGPQHF	TGCAGCGTTATAGGGCCCCAGCATTTT
TRBV2	many	TRBJ1-5	-	CASGSSSAQPQHF	TGTGCCAGCGGTAGCAGCTCTGCTCAGCCCCAGCATTTT
TRBV7-2	many	TRBJ2-5	-	CASSLFEETQYF	TGTGCCAGCAGCTTATTCGAGGAGACCCAGTACTTC
TRBV24-1	many	TRBJ2-6	-	CATSDLNRVTGANVLTF	TGTGCCACCAGTGATTTAAACAGGGTAACCGGGGCCAACGTCCTGACTTTC
TRBV5-6	-	TRBJ1-6	-	CASSLDGGSHSPLHF	TGTGCCAGCAGCCTCGACGGGGGGTCACATTCACCCCTCCACTTT
TRBV9	-	TRBJ1-6	TRBD1	CASSSPQGLSSPLHF	TGTGCCAGCAGTTCCCCACAGGGGCTAAGTTCACCCCTCCACTTT
TRBV2	many	TRBJ2-7	TRBD1	CASSEKGQGWYEQYF	TGTGCCAGCAGTGAAAAGGGACAGGGTTGGTACGAGCAGTACTTC
TRBV10-3	-	TRBJ1-2	-	CAIREHGGMSGYTF	TGTGCCATCAGGGAGCATGGGGGGATGTCTGGCTACACCTTC
TRBV20-1	-	TRBJ2-7	TRBD1	CSAFRGSYEQYF	TGCAGTGCTTTCAGGGGGAGCTACGAGCAGTACTTC
TRBV2	-	TRBJ1-6	-	CASSDRTAPYNSPLHF	TGTGCCAGCAGTGACAGGACAGCTCCCTATAATTCACCCCTCCACTTT
TRBV20-1	few	TRBJ2-7	TRBD2	CSASTSGDRVAQYF	TGCAGTGCTTCTACTAGCGGCGACAGAGTGGCGCAGTACTTC
TRBV7-8	few	TRBJ1-4	-	CASSLADALRGEKLFF	TGTGCCAGCAGCTTAGCGGACGCGCTAAGGGGGGAAAAACTGTTTTTT
TRBV12-3/TRBV12-4	many	TRBJ2-2	-	CASSGGLANTGELFF	TGTGCCAGCAGTGGGGGGCTAGCGAACACCGGGGAGCTGTTTTTT
TRBV20-1	-	TRBJ1-5	TRBD1	CSARRRGAVNQPQHF	TGCAGTGCTAGACGCAGGGGGGCGGTGAATCAGCCCCAGCATTTT
TRBV7-8	many	TRBJ2-7	-	CASSLGFDYEQYF	TGTGCCAGCAGCTTAGGGTTTGACTACGAGCAGTACTTC
TRBV20-1	-	TRBJ1-3	TRBD1	CSANRGTSSGNTTYF	TGCAGTGCTAACAGGGGGACAAGCTCTGGAAACACCACATATTTT
TRBV7-9	many	TRBJ1-1	-	CASSQGGVNTEAFF	TGTGCCAGCAGCCAAGGGGGGGTGAACACTGAAGCTTTCTTT
TRBV25-1	many	TRBJ2-3	-	CASSASGAGSTDTQYF	TGTGCCAGCAGTGCTTCAGGGGCAGGAAGCACAGATACGCAGTATTTT
TRBV28	few	TRBJ2-5	TRBD1	CASSGPGTGEETQYF	TGTGCCAGCAGCGGCCCCGGGACAGGGGAAGAGACCCAGTACTTC
TRBV20-1	-	TRBJ2-5	-	CSAGEVETQYF	TGCAGTGCGGGAGAGGTTGAGACCCAGTACTTC
TRBV2	-	TRBJ1-4	-	CASSGGLAEKLFF	TGTGCCAGCAGTGGTGGACTAGCGGAAAAACTGTTTTTT
TRBV24-1	once	TRBJ1-1	TRBD1	CASSTGQAQRKSAFF	TGTGCCAGCAGTACAGGACAGGCCCAGAGAAAGTCAGCTTTCTTT
TRBV7-9	few	TRBJ1-6	-	CASSLSHNSPLHF	TGTGCCAGCAGCTTGTCCCATAATTCACCCCTCCACTTT
TRBV10-3	few	TRBJ1-1	-	CASRRTLNTEAFF	TGTGCCAGCAGGCGGACATTGAACACTGAAGCTTTCTTT
TRBV7-8	-	TRBJ2-7	-	CASSPGIFSYEQYF	TGTGCCAGCAGCCCCGGGATCTTTTCCTACGAGCAGTACTTC
TRBV19	-	TRBJ1-3	-	CASTPYGSGNTIYF	TGTGCCAGTACCCCGTACGGCTCTGGAAACACCATATATTTT
TRBV12-3/TRBV12-4	-	TRBJ2-2	-	CASSGTVTNTGELFF	TGTGCCAGCAGTGGGACCGTGACGAACACCGGGGAGCTGTTTTTT
TRBV25-1	few	TRBJ2-2	-	CASSIVLGTGELFF	TGTGCCAGTAGTATCGTCCTGGGAACCGGGGAGCTGTTTTTT
TRBV25-1	many	TRBJ2-7	TRBD1	CASSEYSPGQGYEQYF	TGTGCCAGCAGTGAATATAGTCCCGGACAGGGGTACGAGCAGTACTTC
TRBV19	few	TRBJ1-2	-	CASSITGSYGYTF	TGTGCCAGTAGTATAACCGGGTCCTATGGCTACACCTTC
TRBV5-1	few	TRBJ1-5	-	CASRLDTVGNQPQHF	TGCGCCAGCAGATTGGACACGGTGGGCAATCAGCCCCAGCATTTT
TRBV29-1	-	TRBJ1-2	-	CSSTGTKDGYTF	TGCAGCTCGACCGGGACGAAGGATGGCTACACCTTC
TRBV9	-	TRBJ2-2	-	CASSAHVAALNTGELFF	TGTGCCAGCAGCGCCCACGTAGCGGCCCTGAACACCGGGGAGCTGTTTTTT
TRBV10-3	many	TRBJ1-2	-	CAISDHSLVYGYTF	TGTGCCATCAGTGATCATAGCCTGGTGTATGGCTACACCTTC
TRBV24-1	few	TRBJ1-5	TRBD1	CASSANRGYSNQPQHF	TGTGCCAGCAGTGCCAACAGGGGTTATAGCAATCAGCCCCAGCATTTT
TRBV11-2	-	TRBJ2-3	TRBD2	CASSLRTSGRDGDTQYF	TGTGCCAGCAGCTTACGGACTAGCGGGAGGGACGGAGATACGCAGTATTTT
TRBV10-3	-	TRBJ2-7	TRBD1	CASSYLGQGGSRSYEQYF	TGTGCCAGCAGTTACTTGGGACAGGGGGGAAGTCGGTCCTACGAGCAGTACTTC
TRBV25-1	-	TRBJ2-5	-	CASSLTQGQEAQYF	TGTGCCAGCAGCTTAACACAGGGCCAAGAGGCCCAGTACTTC
TRBV25-1	few	TRBJ1-2	TRBD1	CASSGTGQTPGYTF	TGTGCCAGCAGTGGCACGGGACAGACCCCTGGCTACACCTTC
TRBV25-1	-	TRBJ2-2	TRBD1	CASSEWDSIFSGELFF	TGTGCCAGCAGCGAGTGGGACAGTATCTTCTCCGGGGAGCTGTTTTTT
TRBV5-1	few	TRBJ2-7	-	CASSPSNSVTENEQYF	TGCGCCAGCAGCCCGAGTAACAGCGTAACGGAAAACGAGCAGTACTTC
TRBV12-3/TRBV12-4	-	TRBJ1-1	-	CASSPSGRYTEAFF	TGTGCCAGCAGTCCCTCCGGACGGTACACTGAAGCTTTCTTT
TRBV12-3/TRBV12-4	-	TRBJ1-2	TRBD1	CASSLGAQGADGYTF	TGTGCCAGCAGTTTAGGAGCACAGGGGGCAGATGGCTACACCTTC